These T cell receptor beta chains were read from a single sample in a study of blood T cell repertoires in COVID-19. This table comes from immunoSEQ multiplex PCR, and its TCRdb copy is limited to in-frame clones, with some not included. The data show about 200,000 clones, 82% seen once. Sequences were obtained from peripheral blood. These receptors all stem from a woman between 40 and 50 years old with acute or convalescent COVID-19. CDR3s include the opening cysteine and the closing phenylalanine or tryptophan. D genes are given only for firm matches.

V gene: TRBV5-1; J gene: TRBJ2-2; D gene: -; CDR3 protein: CASSLVRFTGELFF
V gene: TRBV7-3; J gene: TRBJ1-1; D gene: -; CDR3 protein: CASSLDGGTEAFF
V gene: TRBV25-1; J gene: TRBJ2-7; D gene: TRBD1; CDR3 protein: CASSERGHPYEQYF
V gene: TRBV7-2; J gene: TRBJ2-3; D gene: -; CDR3 protein: CASSLVVQSGTDTQYF
V gene: TRBV6-5; J gene: TRBJ1-1; D gene: -; CDR3 protein: CASSPAMGRTEAFF
V gene: TRBV27; J gene: TRBJ2-2; D gene: -; CDR3 protein: CASSLYRGGELFF
V gene: TRBV27; J gene: TRBJ2-4; D gene: -; CDR3 protein: CASSSARGKAKNIQYF
V gene: TRBV25-1; J gene: TRBJ1-1; D gene: -; CDR3 protein: CASSAPKGTSNTEAFF
V gene: TRBV10-1; J gene: TRBJ2-7; D gene: TRBD2; CDR3 protein: CASSEKSDMGLAGGNSGWEQYF
V gene: TRBV3-1/TRBV3-2; J gene: TRBJ2-3; D gene: -; CDR3 protein: CASSQDGDTHTQYF
V gene: TRBV4-1; J gene: TRBJ1-4; D gene: -; CDR3 protein: CASRSREEKLFF
V gene: TRBV25-1; J gene: TRBJ1-4; D gene: TRBD1; CDR3 protein: CASRTGTGELFF
V gene: TRBV6-2/TRBV6-3; J gene: TRBJ1-6; D gene: -; CDR3 protein: CASSPIWPETAYSNSPLHF
V gene: TRBV7-6; J gene: TRBJ2-7; D gene: TRBD1; CDR3 protein: CASSTRDSSVSEQYF
V gene: TRBV30; J gene: TRBJ2-7; D gene: TRBD2; CDR3 protein: CAWRLAGGSEQYF
V gene: TRBV7-2; J gene: TRBJ2-3; D gene: TRBD2; CDR3 protein: CASSSRSGVTDTQYF
V gene: TRBV10-3; J gene: TRBJ2-7; D gene: -; CDR3 protein: CAISEIDEQYF
V gene: TRBV7-2; J gene: TRBJ1-1; D gene: -; CDR3 protein: CASSLGRRVNTEAFF
V gene: TRBV5-1; J gene: TRBJ2-2; D gene: TRBD2; CDR3 protein: CASSWYVSGSELTGELFF
V gene: TRBV9; J gene: TRBJ2-2; D gene: TRBD1; CDR3 protein: CASRRQGAGTGELFF
V gene: TRBV18; J gene: TRBJ2-2; D gene: -; CDR3 protein: CASSPRGMNTGELFF
V gene: TRBV27; J gene: TRBJ2-1; D gene: TRBD2; CDR3 protein: CASSSQFGGSSYNEQFF
V gene: TRBV7-8; J gene: TRBJ2-1; D gene: TRBD2; CDR3 protein: CASSLFSGLVNEQFF
V gene: TRBV29-1; J gene: TRBJ1-3; D gene: TRBD1; CDR3 protein: CSVGGTGDTGNTIYF
V gene: TRBV27; J gene: TRBJ2-1; D gene: TRBD1; CDR3 protein: CASSFRADFERQGQNEQFF
V gene: TRBV18; J gene: TRBJ1-4; D gene: TRBD1; CDR3 protein: CASSPWVAGQEDEKLFF
V gene: TRBV6-5; J gene: TRBJ1-3; D gene: TRBD1; CDR3 protein: CASRTGAGHTIYF
V gene: TRBV9; J gene: TRBJ2-1; D gene: -; CDR3 protein: CASSVDPGAYNEQFF
V gene: TRBV6-5; J gene: TRBJ2-2; D gene: TRBD2; CDR3 protein: CASKAGAATGELFF
V gene: TRBV10-3; J gene: TRBJ2-1; D gene: TRBD2; CDR3 protein: CAISQSPSGGVNEQFF
V gene: TRBV19; J gene: TRBJ2-1; D gene: TRBD2; CDR3 protein: CASTPTFTSGGHEQFF
V gene: TRBV7-2; J gene: TRBJ2-1; D gene: TRBD2; CDR3 protein: CASSAGTSYNEQFF
V gene: TRBV25-1; J gene: TRBJ2-7; D gene: -; CDR3 protein: CASSVGADEQYF
V gene: TRBV7-6; J gene: TRBJ2-2; D gene: -; CDR3 protein: CASSSYTGELFF
V gene: TRBV5-1; J gene: TRBJ2-1; D gene: -; CDR3 protein: CASSLDYGYNEQFF
V gene: TRBV11-2; J gene: TRBJ2-7; D gene: TRBD2; CDR3 protein: CASSPRTSGGSYEQYF
V gene: TRBV12-5; J gene: TRBJ2-7; D gene: -; CDR3 protein: CASGTGSYEQYF
V gene: TRBV10-3; J gene: TRBJ1-1; D gene: -; CDR3 protein: CAISDMDRDTEAFF
V gene: TRBV27; J gene: TRBJ2-7; D gene: TRBD1; CDR3 protein: CASSLLRGQGYEQYF